Following are 14 T cell receptor beta chains from one sample sequenced in a study of OX40 agonist ivuxolimab in advanced cancers. Measured with immunoSEQ multiplex PCR; TCRdb has only the in-frame clones, and not every one. The sample includes 42,000 or so clones, 82% of them seen just once. The sample consisted of CD4+ or CD8+ T cells sorted from blood, taken in a trial of the OX40 agonist ivuxolimab. These receptors all stem from an adult with an advanced solid tumor such as melanoma, head and neck, liver or kidney cancer.

The chain employs TRBV4-2 and TRBJ1-1, with a tentative D call TRBD1 (5 bases). Trimming took off 1 base at V and 1 base at J, with 10 bases between the two ends. Germline V gene data show CDR1 as LGHNA and CDR2 as YNFKEQ. This CDR3 contains 15 residues. DNA of the CDR3: TGTGCCAGCAGCCAAGTCTCACAGGAGAACACTGAAGCTTTCTTT. The encoded protein is CASSQVSQENTEAFF.

This chain uses TRBV6-5 with TRBJ2-2; D gene ambiguous. Germline CDR1 and CDR2: MNHEY and SVGAGI. V shed 8 bases and J shed 8 bases, with 9 bases lying between them. The CDR3 has 11 residues. CDR3 loop: CASHLGGELFF. The CDR3 region has the DNA TGTGCCAGCCACCTAGGGGGGGAGCTGTTTTTT.

This chain links TRBV30 with TRBJ1-2; D is undetermined. Germline CDR1 reads GTSNPN; CDR2 reads SVGIG (reference sequence). V was clipped by 4 bases and J by 4 bases, with 10 bases between them. The CDR3 consists of 12 residues. CDR3 in amino acids: CAWKGQSYGYTF. The CDR3 DNA reads TGTGCCTGGAAGGGCCAGAGCTATGGCTACACCTTC.

This sequence joins TRBV18 and TRBJ1-1; D might be TRBD1 (6 bases). The CDR3 loop spans 13 amino acids. Germline CDR1 reads KGHSH; CDR2 reads LQKENI. Trimming left V 6 bases short and J 3 bases short, with 11 bases between. CDR3 in DNA: TGTGCCAGCTCGCCGGACAGAGACACTGAAGCTTTCTTT. Protein product: CASSPDRDTEAFF.

The CDR3 region is CASSYGAGNTIYF. The CDR3 nucleotides read TGTGCCAGCAGCTATGGGGCAGGAAACACCATATATTTT. The chain joins TRBV14 to TRBJ1-3; D is possibly TRBD1 (5 bases). Germline V gene lookup returns CDR1 SGHDN and CDR2 FVKESK. V lost 5 bases to trimming and J lost 4 bases, with 9 bases between them. This CDR3 comprises 13 residues.

The V call is TRBV11-3, the J call TRBJ2-1; TRBD2 matches at 7 bases. CDR1 is SGHNT, CDR2 YENEEA, per germline. The CDR3 has 16 residues. V gave up 3 bases and J gave up 4 bases; unmatched junction bases: 9. The CDR3 DNA follows: TGTGCCAGCAGCTTCAGAGCGGGGCTGGGGTACAATGAGCAGTTCTTC. Translating gives CASSFRAGLGYNEQFF.

V gene TRBV9 combines with J gene TRBJ2-7; 12 bases line up with TRBD1. CDR3 length: 15 amino acids. CDR1 and CDR2 (germline): SGDLS, YYNGEE. The trim removed 10 bases at V and 6 bases at J, leaving 14 bases unmatched. The CDR3 bases are TGTGCCCCAGGGGACCGGGACAGGGGGCTAGGCGAGCAGTACTTC. Translating it yields CAPGDRDRGLGEQYF.

The gene calls are TRBV7-2 and TRBJ2-3; TRBD1 matches 8 bases. Germline V gene lookup returns CDR1 SGHTA and CDR2 FQGNSA. CDR3 length: 18 amino acids. After removal of 2 bases from V and 2 bases from J, the junction contained 12 bases not matched to a gene. In DNA form, the CDR3 reads TGTGCCAGCAGCTTACAGGGGGCGTCCATTTCCTACACAGATACGCAGTATTTT. It is translated as CASSLQGASISYTDTQYF.

This clone has a handful of counts. The chain employs TRBV5-5 and TRBJ2-7; D perhaps matches TRBD1 (5 bases). This CDR3 spans 19 amino acids. Trimming removed 1 base from V and 4 bases from J, with 27 bases in between. Germline V CDR1 and CDR2: SGHKS, YYEKEE (reference sequence). The CDR3 region has the DNA TGTGCCAGCAGCTTGCGTAGTCTCTTTAATCCAGGGTCAGGGTACGAGCAGTACTTC. Translation gives CASSLRSLFNPGSGYEQYF. Looking up the rest from reference TRBV5-5 and TRBJ2-7 gives the full variable domain: DAGVTQSPTHLIKTRGQQVTLRCSPISGHKSVSWYQQVLGQGPQFIFQYYEKEERGRGNFPDRFSARQFPNYSSELNVNALLLGDSALYLCASSLRSLFNPGSGYEQYFGPGTRLTVT.

CDR3 nucleotides: TGTGCCAGCAGCGTACGGGGGAACTCGAACACCGGGGAGCTGTTTTTT. This codes for CASSVRGNSNTGELFF. This chain links TRBV9 with TRBJ2-2, with D perhaps TRBD2 (6 bases). The CDR3 sequence is 16 residues long. Germline V lookup: CDR1 SGDLS, CDR2 YYNGEE. The V gene lost 1 base and the J gene lost 0 bases, with 10 bases spanning the gap.

This clone showed up just once. The chain uses TRBV10-3 and TRBJ2-4, with D possibly being TRBD2 (5 bases). Trimming took off 4 bases at V and 15 bases at J, with 22 bases between the two ends. The CDR3 has 14 residues. Germline loops: CDR1 ENHRY, CDR2 SYGVKD. Here the CDR3 DNA reads TGTGCCATCAGTGTCGGTTTCATGAGCGGAGCCCCGTACTTC. Translation gives CAISVGFMSGAPYF.

The chain carries TRBV30 and TRBJ1-2, with D tentatively TRBD1 (6 bases). There are 12 residues in the CDR3. V was trimmed by 7 bases and J by 1 base, leaving 10 bases between them. The germline V gene encodes CDR1 GTSNPN and CDR2 SVGIG (reference sequence). CDR3 coding DNA: TGTGCCTCGGCACAGGGTAACTATGGCTACACCTTC. It codes for CASAQGNYGYTF.

This clone has a single count. The genes are TRBV9 and TRBJ2-2; D call uncertain. The CDR3 is 14 amino acids. V was pared by 10 bases and J by 3 bases, with 16 bases between. CDR1 SGDLS and CDR2 YYNGEE come from the germline V gene. The CDR3 spells CASSSPPYTGELFF. The CDR3 DNA reads as TGTGCCTCCTCCTCCCCCCCTTACACCGGGGAGCTGTTTTTT.

This clone was counted only a few times. The chain's CDR3 is CASSLRGEEQDGETQYF. The CDR3 DNA reads TGTGCCAGCAGCTTAAGGGGCGAGGAACAGGATGGAGAGACCCAGTACTTC. V gene TRBV11-2 combines with J gene TRBJ2-5; perhaps TRBD1 as D (5 bases). CDR1 and CDR2 (germline): SGHAT, FQNNGV. CDR3 length: 17 amino acids. V lost 2 bases and J 4 bases, leaving 20 bases between the germline ends.